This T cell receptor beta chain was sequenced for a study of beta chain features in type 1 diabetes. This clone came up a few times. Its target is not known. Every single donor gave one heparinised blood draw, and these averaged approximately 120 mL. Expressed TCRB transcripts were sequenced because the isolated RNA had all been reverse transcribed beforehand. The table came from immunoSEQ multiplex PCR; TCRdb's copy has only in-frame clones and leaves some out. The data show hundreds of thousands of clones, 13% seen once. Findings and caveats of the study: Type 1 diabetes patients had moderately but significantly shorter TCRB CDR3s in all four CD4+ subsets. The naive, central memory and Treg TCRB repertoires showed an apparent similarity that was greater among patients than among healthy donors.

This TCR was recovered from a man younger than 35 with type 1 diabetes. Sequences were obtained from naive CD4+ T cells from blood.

The CDR3 nucleotides read TGCGCCAGCAGGGGGGCCTACGAGCAGTACTTC. Its translation: CASRGAYEQYF. V and J are TRBV23-1 and TRBJ2-7; D may match TRBD1 or TRBD2 (5 bases each). TRBV23-1 is given ORF status, its function remaining uncertain. V lost 6 bases and J 2 bases, leaving 5 bases between the germline ends. CDR3 length: 11 amino acids.